This TCR beta chain was captured in a study of Tregs in tolerant kidney transplant recipients. To note about this clone: Its antigen is currently unknown.

Germline lookup yields CDR1 SGHVS and CDR2 FQNEAQ. This CDR3 contains 18 residues. V was clipped by 5 bases and J by 2 bases, with 23 bases between them. General study findings and limits: Biological reproducibility was not directly addressed, but technical replication error appeared minimal. In tolerant patients, donor-specific Tregs outgrew total Tregs, suggesting antigen-driven expansion. Nucleotide sequences could not be compared across some patients' samples due to primer changes.

Repertoires were generated with immunoSEQ multiplex PCR, while TCRdb's copy carries only in-frame clones and drops some. This table has 100,000 to 130,000 clones, roughly 90% appearing once. CD4+CD25+CD127- Tregs, CD4+CD25- non-Tregs, CD4 and CD8 cells were sorted. This sample comprised CD4+ T cells from blood, obtained before the transplant. This sequence joins TRBV7-8 and TRBJ2-3, with D possibly TRBD2 on 6 matching bases. This sequence originates from a human donor who received a combined kidney and bone marrow transplant. The CDR3 DNA is TGTGCCAGCAGCCTGTTGGTTTTCGGGGGAGTCCCCACAGATACGCAGTATTTT. This translates into CASSLLVFGGVPTDTQYF.